The TCR beta chain described here comes from a study of T cell repertoires in ileal Crohn's disease. The study, taken as a whole, reports: Mucosal expansions were suggested to be mainly CD8 T cells. All patients with clonality above 26.8% had endoscopic recurrence.

To note about this clone: What it binds is unknown.

Per sample, roughly 500 nanograms of biopsy DNA were TCRB immunosequenced. The protocol was immunoSEQ multiplex PCR, while the TCRdb copy is restricted to in-frame clones and leaves out a portion. The table has roughly 13,000 clones, 60% to 85% seen once. The CDR3 has 13 residues. The V end was cut by 6 bases, the J end by 1 base, with 9 bases between. Germline CDR1 is MDHEN and CDR2 is SYDVKM. The specimen was ileal tissue. The rearrangement links TRBV28 to TRBJ1-1; no firm D call. The sequence was collected from an adult with Crohn's disease. DNA for the CDR3: TGTGCCAGCAGGATCACTGGGAACACTGAAGCTTTCTTT. Protein sequence: CASRITGNTEAFF.